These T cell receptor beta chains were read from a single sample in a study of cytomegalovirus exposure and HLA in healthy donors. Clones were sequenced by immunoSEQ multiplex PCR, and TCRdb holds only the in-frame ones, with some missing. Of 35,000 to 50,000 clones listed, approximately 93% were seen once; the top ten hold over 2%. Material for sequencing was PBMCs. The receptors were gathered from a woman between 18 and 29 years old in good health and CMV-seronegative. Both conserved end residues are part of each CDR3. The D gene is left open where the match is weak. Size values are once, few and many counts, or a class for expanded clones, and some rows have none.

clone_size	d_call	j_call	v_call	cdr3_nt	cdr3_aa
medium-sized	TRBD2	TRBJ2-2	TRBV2	TGTGCCAGCAGTGAAGCGCGGGGGGTAGGGGGCGGGGAGCTGTTTTTT	CASSEARGVGGGELFF
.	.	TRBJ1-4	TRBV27	TGTGCCAGCAGATCAGGCCTTAAATTTGAAAAACTGTTTTTT	CASRSGLKFEKLFF
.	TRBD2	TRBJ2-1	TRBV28	TGTGCCAGCAGTCCGGGACTAGCGAATGAGCAGTTCTTC	CASSPGLANEQFF
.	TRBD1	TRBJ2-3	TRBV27	TGTGCCAGCAGTTTATCGAGGACAGGGGCAGGAGATACGCAGTATTTT	CASSLSRTGAGDTQYF
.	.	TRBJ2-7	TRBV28	TGTGCCAGCCAGATGGACAGTTCCAACGAGCAGTACTTC	CASQMDSSNEQYF
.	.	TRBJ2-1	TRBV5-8	TGTGCCAGCCTGGGCGGGGAAATTAAGCAGTTCTTC	CASLGGEIKQFF
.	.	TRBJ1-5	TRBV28	TGTGCCAGCAGTTTGGTACAGGGCCCCAATCAGCCCCAGCATTTT	CASSLVQGPNQPQHF
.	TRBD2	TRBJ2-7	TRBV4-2	TGTGCCAGCAGCCAAGGGACTAGCGGGGGGTACGAGCAGTACTTC	CASSQGTSGGYEQYF
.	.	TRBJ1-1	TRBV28	TGTGCCAGCAGTCCCCCTTCGCCAGGCCAGAACACTGAAGCTTTCTTT	CASSPPSPGQNTEAFF
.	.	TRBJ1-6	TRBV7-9	TGTGCCAGCAGCTTATACAGGGATGGGAATTCACCCCTCCACTTT	CASSLYRDGNSPLHF
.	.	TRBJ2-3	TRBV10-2	TGCGCCAGCAGTGAGTCGGGAGACTATTCTAGCACAGATACGCAGTATTTT	CASSESGDYSSTDTQYF
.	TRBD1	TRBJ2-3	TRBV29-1	TGCAGCGTTGAAAGGGGACAGGGTTCAGATACGCAGTATTTT	CSVERGQGSDTQYF
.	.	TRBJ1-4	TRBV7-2	TGTGCCAGCAGCTGGGAGGCAACTAATGAAAAACTGTTTTTT	CASSWEATNEKLFF
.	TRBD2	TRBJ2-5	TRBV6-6	TGTGCCAGCAGTGTCACTAGCGGGGGGGCGGAGACCCAGTACTTC	CASSVTSGGAETQYF
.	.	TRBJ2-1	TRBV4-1	TGCGCCAGCAGCCAAGCTAGGTTCAATGAGCAGTTCTTC	CASSQARFNEQFF
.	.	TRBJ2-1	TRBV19	TGTGCCAGTAGTATACTCCTAGCGAGTAACAATGAGCAGTTCTTC	CASSILLASNNEQFF
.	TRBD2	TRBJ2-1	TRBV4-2	TGTGCCAGCAGCCAAGAATATTCGTGGCGGGAGTTGAGTAATGAGCAGTTCTTC	CASSQEYSWRELSNEQFF
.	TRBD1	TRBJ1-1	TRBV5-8	TGTGCCAGCAGCTGGGGACAGCTAGAGAACACTGAAGCTTTCTTT	CASSWGQLENTEAFF
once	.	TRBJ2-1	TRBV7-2	TGTGCCAGCAGCTTAGGGGCAGGGACCTACAATGAGCAGTTCTTC	CASSLGAGTYNEQFF
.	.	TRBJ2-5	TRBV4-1	TGCGCCAGCAGCCAAGCCCGGACTGATCAAGAGACCCAGTACTTC	CASSQARTDQETQYF
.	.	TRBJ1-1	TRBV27	TGTGCCAGCAGTTTGTTGACAGAGACAGAAGCTTTCTTT	CASSLLTETEAFF
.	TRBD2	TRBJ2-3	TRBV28	TGTGCCAGCAGTTCCGGGACTAGCGGGAGCTCGAGCACAGATACGCAGTATTTT	CASSSGTSGSSSTDTQYF
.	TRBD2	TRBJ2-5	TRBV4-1	TGCGCCAGCAGCCAAACCGGGACTAGCGGGTTCTATGGAGAGACCCAGTACTTC	CASSQTGTSGFYGETQYF
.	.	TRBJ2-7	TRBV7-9	TGTGCCAGTGCAGGGGAGGGGTACGAGCAGTACTTC	CASAGEGYEQYF
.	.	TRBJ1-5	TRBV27	TGTGCCAGCAGTTTTCAGGGCAATCAGCCCCAGCATTTT	CASSFQGNQPQHF
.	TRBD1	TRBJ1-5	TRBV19	TGTGCCAGTAGTAGACAGGGGGCCAATCAGCCCCAGCATTTT	CASSRQGANQPQHF
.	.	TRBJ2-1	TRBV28	TGTGCCAGCAGTTTGGGCTATGAGCAGTTCTTC	CASSLGYEQFF
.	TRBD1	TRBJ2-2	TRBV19	TGTGCCAGTAGTCATCAGGGGACAGGGGCCACCGGGGAGCTGTTTTTT	CASSHQGTGATGELFF
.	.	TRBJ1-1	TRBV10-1	TGCGCCAGCAGTGAAGGCAGGTTGAACACTGAAGCTTTCTTT	CASSEGRLNTEAFF
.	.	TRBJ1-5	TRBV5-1	TGCGCCAGCAGACAAGATAGCAATCAGCCCCAGCATTTT	CASRQDSNQPQHF
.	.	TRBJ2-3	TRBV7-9	TGTGCCAGCAGCTTAGTTGACAAGAGCACAGATACGCAGTATTTT	CASSLVDKSTDTQYF
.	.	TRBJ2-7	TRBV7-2	TGTGCCAGCAGCTTAGACCCTAGCGCGGAGACCTACGAGCAGTACTTC	CASSLDPSAETYEQYF
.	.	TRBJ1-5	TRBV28	TGTGCCAGCAGTTTAGGAGGGGTTAGCAATCAGCCCCAGCATTTT	CASSLGGVSNQPQHF
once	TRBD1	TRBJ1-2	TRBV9	TGTGCCAGCAGCCCTTCGGGACAGGGGTTGGGAGGCTACACCTTC	CASSPSGQGLGGYTF
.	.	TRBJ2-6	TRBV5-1	TGCGCCAGCACGCGGACCCAGGGGACACTTGCTGGGGCCAACGTCCTGACTTTC	CASTRTQGTLAGANVLTF
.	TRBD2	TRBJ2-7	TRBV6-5	TGTGCCAGCAGTTACGTGCCGGGACTAACCTACGAGCAGTACTTC	CASSYVPGLTYEQYF
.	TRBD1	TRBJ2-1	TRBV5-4	TGTGCCAGCAGCTTGGGGACAGGGGGATCCTACAATGAGCAGTTCTTC	CASSLGTGGSYNEQFF
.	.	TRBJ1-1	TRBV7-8	TGTGCCAGCAGCTTAGCCAACAGGGTGTCCACTGAAGCTTTCTTT	CASSLANRVSTEAFF
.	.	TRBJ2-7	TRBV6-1	TGTGCCAGCAGTGAACCGGGATACTACGAGCAGTACTTC	CASSEPGYYEQYF
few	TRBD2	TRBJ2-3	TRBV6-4	TGTGCCAGCAGTCCCGGGACTAGTACAGATACGCAGTATTTT	CASSPGTSTDTQYF